This record covers a single TCR beta chain. The length of the CDR3 is 16 residues. Germline V CDR1 and CDR2: SGHAT, FQNNGV. V shed 3 bases and J 5 bases; nucleotides not matched to a gene: 6. Produced via immunoSEQ multiplex PCR; TCRdb's table is partial and in-frame only. The data show about 8,500 clones, with 87% seen just once and approximately 10% held by the top ten. This sample is part of a study of T cell changes during pregnancy in multiple sclerosis. This sequence originates from a female donor in good health, enrolled as a control in a pregnancy study. The sample here was CD8+ T cells from peripheral blood mononuclear cells, taken in the first trimester of pregnancy. V and J are TRBV11-2 and TRBJ2-1; 11 nucleotides match TRBD2. The CDR3 spells CASSFVLAGGHNEQFF. CDR3 DNA: TGTGCCAGCAGCTTTGTGTTAGCGGGGGGGCACAATGAGCAGTTCTTC.